One sample yielded the 17 T cell receptor beta chains listed below, sequenced in a study of cytomegalovirus exposure and HLA in healthy donors. PCR amplification relied on 60 Vbeta primers (plus 13 Jbeta primers). The table came from immunoSEQ multiplex PCR; TCRdb's copy has only in-frame clones and leaves some out. Of roughly 170,000 clones listed, over 70% are singletons. Sequenced: PBMCs. Every receptor here comes from a young man in good health and CMV-seropositive.

This chain joins TRBV21-1 and TRBJ2-3; TRBD2, the table's D call, lacks a check against the DNA. TRBV21-1 is marked as a pseudogene. The CDR3 consists of 14 residues. CDR3 loop: CASTPLAGVVTQYF. The CDR3 DNA follows: TGTGCCAGCACTCCCCTAGCGGGGGTTGTTACGCAGTATTTT.

This chain joins TRBV19 and TRBJ1-6; 9 bases fit TRBD1. The CDR3 covers 14 residues. Trimming at V came to 9 bases and at J to 6 bases, leaving 6 bases not matched to a gene. Germline CDR1 reads LNHDA; CDR2 reads SQIVND (reference sequence). CDR3 residues: CASTGGTINSPLHF. The CDR3, as DNA: TGTGCCAGCACAGGGGGCACGATTAATTCACCCCTCCACTTT.

V and J are TRBV27 and TRBJ2-2; tentative D call: TRBD1 (6 bases). Trimming removed 4 bases at V and 2 bases at J, with 11 bases between. This CDR3 contains 15 residues. Germline CDR1 and CDR2: MNHEY and SMNVEV (reference sequence). CDR3 amino acids: CASSSYRENTGELFF. The CDR3 coding sequence is TGTGCCAGCAGTTCGTACAGGGAAAACACCGGGGAGCTGTTTTTT.

The chain carries TRBV11-3 and TRBJ2-3; perhaps TRBD2 as D (5 bases). CDR3 length: 13 residues. Deletions cut 5 bases from V and 2 bases from J, with 8 bases between. Germline CDR1 reads SGHNT; CDR2 reads YENEEA. The CDR3 sequence: CASSLGLTDTQYF. The CDR3 nucleotides read TGTGCCAGCAGCCTAGGACTCACAGATACGCAGTATTTT.

The CDR3 DNA follows: TGTGCCAGCAGTACATATGAGACATCCGAAGCTTTCTTT. Translation gives CASSTYETSEAFF. This chain links TRBV6-5 with TRBJ1-1, with D hard to call. The germline V and J ends were trimmed by 5 bases and 8 bases, with 15 bases remaining between them. Germline values: CDR1 MNHEY, CDR2 SVGAGI. The CDR3 extends over 13 amino acids.

The chain links TRBV5-8 to TRBJ1-5; no reliable D call. Trimming cost V 0 bases and J 0 bases, with 19 bases left between them. CDR1 SGHTS and CDR2 YDEGEE come from the germline V gene. The CDR3 is 19 residues long. The CDR3 reads CASSLAYTGRLDSNQPQHF. The CDR3 DNA follows: TGTGCCAGCAGCTTGGCTTATACGGGAAGGCTTGATAGCAATCAGCCCCAGCATTTT.

This chain connects TRBV6-6 to TRBJ1-1; 7 nucleotides line up with TRBD1. CDR3 length: 13 amino acids. CDR1 is MNHNY, CDR2 SVGAGI, per germline (reference sequence). V lost 4 bases, J lost 3 bases, and 2 bases stayed unmatched. The CDR3, as DNA: TGTGCCAGCAGTTTCGGACAGGACACTGAAGCTTTCTTT. As protein: CASSFGQDTEAFF.

This chain joins TRBV21-1 and TRBJ1-5; the table's D call TRBD1 went unverified against the DNA. TRBV21-1 is an annotated pseudogene. The CDR3 loop spans 15 amino acids. CDR3 protein: CASSKEAGVDQPQHF. Written as DNA, the CDR3 is TGTGCCAGCAGCAAAGAGGCAGGGGTGGATCAGCCCCAGCATTTT.

The V and J genes are TRBV4-2 and TRBJ2-7, with a weak D call TRBD2 (5 bases). The CDR3 covers 20 residues. The germline gives CDR1 LGHNA, CDR2 YNFKEQ. Trimming took 0 bases from V and 2 from J, leaving 26 bases between them. The DNA for the CDR3 is TGTGCCAGCAGCCAAGATCCTAACGAGGGTCTGCGCGCTCGGGCCTACGAGCAGTACTTC. Encoded protein: CASSQDPNEGLRARAYEQYF.

The J gene is TRBJ1-2, the V gene TRBV10-3; D might be TRBD1 (6 bases). Germline CDR1 is ENHRY and CDR2 is SYGVKD. Trimming removed 3 bases at V and 5 bases at J, with 13 bases between. CDR3 length: 14 amino acids. CDR3 amino acids: CAISEEQGRYGYTF. The CDR3 DNA follows: TGTGCCATCAGTGAAGAACAGGGAAGGTATGGCTACACCTTC.

The J gene is TRBJ1-4, the V gene TRBV11-2; 7 positions match TRBD1. The V segment lost 2 bases and the J segment 8 bases; nucleotides outside the gene matches: 11. Germline assignment: CDR1 SGHAT and CDR2 FQNNGV. This CDR3 comprises 16 residues. The CDR3 is CASSLLGGRGVEKLFF. The CDR3 DNA follows: TGTGCCAGCAGCTTATTGGGGGGCAGGGGGGTAGAAAAACTGTTTTTT.

V is TRBV27 and J is TRBJ1-3, with 8 positions matching TRBD1. The V and J ends lost 4 bases and 1 base, in that order; junction bases with no gene match: 9. CDR3 length: 17 residues. CDR1 and CDR2 from the germline V gene are MNHEY and SMNVEV (reference sequence). The chain's CDR3 is CASSSLTGAISGNTIYF. The CDR3 DNA follows: TGTGCCAGCAGTTCCCTGACAGGGGCGATTTCTGGAAACACCATATATTTT.

The gene calls are TRBV10-1 and TRBJ2-7; D possibly corresponds to TRBD1 (5 bases). This CDR3 has 15 amino acids. V dropped 0 bases and J dropped 7 bases, with 16 bases sitting between them. Germline V CDR1 and CDR2: WNHNN, SYGVQD (reference sequence). CDR3 in DNA: TGCGCCAGCAGTGAGTCCTCGGTCAGGGTGCGGGAGCAGTACTTC. This translates into CASSESSVRVREQYF.

This clone was observed a few times. At one end, the junction sequence differs from germline, possibly due to a read error. The chain combines TRBV7-9 with TRBJ2-7, with D possibly being TRBD2 (7 bases). CDR3 length equals 12 residues. The germline gives CDR1 SEHNR, CDR2 FQNEAQ (reference sequence). CDR3 bases: TGTTCCAGCAGTCGGGGGGCCTCCGAGCAGTACTTC. The encoded protein is CSSSRGASEQYF.

Only one count was recorded for this clone. The V and J genes are TRBV27 and TRBJ2-5; TRBD1 matches at 7 bases. Trimming cost V 5 bases and J 5 bases; bases outside gene matches: 5. The CDR3 consists of 13 residues. The germline CDR1 and CDR2 sequences are MNHEY and SMNVEV (reference sequence). The CDR3: CASSHGTVETQYF. DNA of the CDR3: TGTGCCAGCAGTCACGGGACAGTTGAGACCCAGTACTTC.

This clone was picked up many times. The J gene is TRBJ2-1, the V gene TRBV6-4; D is possibly TRBD2 (5 bases). V was trimmed by 7 bases and J by 6 bases, leaving 19 bases between them. The germline V gene has CDR1 MRHNA and CDR2 SNTAGT. There are 15 residues in the CDR3. CDR3 loop: CASNPSPGETNEQFF. Here the CDR3 DNA reads TGTGCCAGCAACCCCTCCCCCGGGGAAACCAATGAGCAGTTCTTC.

This chain connects TRBV7-2 to TRBJ2-7; 8 bases align to TRBD1. The V gene's germline CDR1 is SGHTA and CDR2 FQGNSA. J was trimmed by 2 bases and V by 3 bases; bases with no gene match: 3. This CDR3 has 14 amino acids. The CDR3 sequence is CASSFAGGPYEQYF. CDR3 DNA: TGTGCCAGCAGCTTTGCAGGGGGCCCCTACGAGCAGTACTTC.